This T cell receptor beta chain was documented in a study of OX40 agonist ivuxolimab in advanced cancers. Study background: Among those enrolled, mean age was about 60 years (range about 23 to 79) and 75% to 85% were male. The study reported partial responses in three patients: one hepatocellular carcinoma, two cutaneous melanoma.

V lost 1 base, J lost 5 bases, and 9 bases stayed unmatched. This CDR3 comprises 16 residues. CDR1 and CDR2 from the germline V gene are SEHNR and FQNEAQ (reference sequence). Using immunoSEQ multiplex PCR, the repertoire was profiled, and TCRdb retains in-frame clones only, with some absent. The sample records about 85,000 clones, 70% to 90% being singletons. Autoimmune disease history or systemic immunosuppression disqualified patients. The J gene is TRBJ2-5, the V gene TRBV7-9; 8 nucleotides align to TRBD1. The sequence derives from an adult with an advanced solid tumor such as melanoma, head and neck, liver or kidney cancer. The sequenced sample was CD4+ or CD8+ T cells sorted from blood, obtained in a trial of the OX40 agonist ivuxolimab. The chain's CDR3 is CASSLGSTGAGETQYF. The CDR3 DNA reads TGTGCCAGCAGCTTAGGATCGACAGGGGCCGGCGAGACCCAGTACTTC.